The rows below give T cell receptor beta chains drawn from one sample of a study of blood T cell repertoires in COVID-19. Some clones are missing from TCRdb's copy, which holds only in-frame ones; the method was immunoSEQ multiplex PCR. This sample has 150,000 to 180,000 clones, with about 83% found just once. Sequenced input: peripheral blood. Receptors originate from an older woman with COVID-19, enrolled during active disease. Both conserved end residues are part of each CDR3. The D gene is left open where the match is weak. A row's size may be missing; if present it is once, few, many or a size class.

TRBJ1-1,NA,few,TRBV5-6,CASSLFGVGGNTEAFF,TGTGCCAGCAGCTTGTTCGGGGTGGGAGGGAACACTGAAGCTTTCTTT
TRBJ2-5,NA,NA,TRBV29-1,CSVVEETQYF,TGCAGCGTTGTCGAAGAGACCCAGTACTTC
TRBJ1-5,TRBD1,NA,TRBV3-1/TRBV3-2,CASSLKGAGNQPQHF,TGTGCCAGCAGCTTAAAGGGGGCAGGGAATCAGCCCCAGCATTTT
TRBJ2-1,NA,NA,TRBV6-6,CASRTIGSYNEQFF,TGTGCCAGCAGAACGATCGGTAGCTACAATGAGCAGTTCTTC
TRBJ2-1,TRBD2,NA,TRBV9,CASSPRRLAGGPVYNEQFF,TGTGCCAGCAGCCCCCGGCGTTTAGCGGGAGGGCCGGTGTACAATGAGCAGTTCTTC
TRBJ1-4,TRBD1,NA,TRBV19,CASSPTGSGEKLFF,TGTGCCAGTAGCCCGACAGGGTCTGGTGAAAAACTGTTTTTT
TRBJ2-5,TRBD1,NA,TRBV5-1,CASRGTVQETQYF,TGCGCCAGCAGGGGGACAGTCCAAGAGACCCAGTACTTC
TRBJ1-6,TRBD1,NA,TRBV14,CASSQGQGNNSPLHF,TGTGCCAGCAGCCAGGGACAGGGGAATAATTCACCCCTCCACTTT
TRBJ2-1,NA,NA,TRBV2,CASRIQGTLGNEQFF,TGTGCCAGCAGAATACAGGGGACTTTGGGCAATGAGCAGTTCTTC
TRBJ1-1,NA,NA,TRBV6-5,CASSSPGSPMNTEAFF,TGTGCCAGCAGTTCGCCGGGGAGCCCGATGAACACTGAAGCTTTCTTT
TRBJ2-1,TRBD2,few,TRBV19,CASRVLGGTSGRYNEQFF,TGTGCCAGTAGGGTATTGGGCGGGACTAGCGGGAGGTACAATGAGCAGTTCTTC
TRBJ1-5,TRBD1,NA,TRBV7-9,CASSSDRGYQPQHF,TGTGCCAGCAGTTCCGACAGGGGTTACCAGCCCCAGCATTTT
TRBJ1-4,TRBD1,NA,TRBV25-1,CASERRGREKLFF,TGTGCCAGCGAACGCAGGGGGCGTGAAAAACTGTTTTTT
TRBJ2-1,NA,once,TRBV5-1,CASKQVSYNEQFF,TGCGCCAGCAAACAGGTCTCCTACAATGAGCAGTTCTTC
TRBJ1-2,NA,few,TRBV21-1,CASASGTGVYYGYTF,TGTGCCAGCGCTTCCGGGACAGGGGTTTACTATGGCTACACCTTC
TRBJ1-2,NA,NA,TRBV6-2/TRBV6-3,CASSLTNYGYTF,TGTGCCAGCAGTTTAACTAACTATGGCTACACCTTC
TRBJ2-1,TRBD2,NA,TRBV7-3,CASSPGGLAGAYNEQFF,TGTGCCAGCAGCCCAGGGGGGCTAGCGGGAGCTTACAATGAGCAGTTCTTC
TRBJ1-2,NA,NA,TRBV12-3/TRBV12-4,CASSSSTGYGYTF,TGTGCCAGCAGTAGCTCGACGGGCTATGGCTACACCTTC
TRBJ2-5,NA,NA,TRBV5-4,CASSSYGETQYF,TGTGCCAGCAGCTCCTACGGAGAGACCCAGTACTTC
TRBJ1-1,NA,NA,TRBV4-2,CASSSGPQQDTEAFF,TGTGCCAGCAGCTCAGGCCCCCAGCAGGACACTGAAGCTTTCTTT
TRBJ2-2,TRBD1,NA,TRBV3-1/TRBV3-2,CASSLSLRTGNGELFF,TGTGCCAGCAGCTTATCCCTCAGGACAGGGAACGGGGAGCTGTTTTTT
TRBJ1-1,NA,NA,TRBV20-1,CSASHPGSVTEAFF,TGCAGTGCTAGTCATCCAGGAAGTGTTACTGAAGCTTTCTTT
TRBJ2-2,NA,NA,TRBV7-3,CASSHGTENTGELFF,TGTGCCAGCAGCCACGGAACAGAGAACACCGGGGAGCTGTTTTTT
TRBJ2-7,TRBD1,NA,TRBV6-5,CASSLAGTVSDEQYF,TGTGCCAGCAGTTTGGCCGGGACAGTCTCTGACGAGCAGTACTTC
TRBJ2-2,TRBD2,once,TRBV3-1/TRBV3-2,CASSHNGGVNTGELFF,TGTGCCAGCAGCCACAACGGGGGGGTGAACACCGGGGAGCTGTTTTTT
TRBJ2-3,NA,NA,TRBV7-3,CASSLSTDTQYF,TGTGCCAGCAGCCTGAGCACAGATACGCAGTATTTT